This T cell receptor beta chain was captured in a study of cytomegalovirus exposure and HLA in healthy donors. Whole-study findings and limits: In a later analysis, the majority of CMV-associated beta chains seemingly showed HLA restriction. In a later analysis, a missense DCLRE1C variant was linked to TCR beta V- and J-gene trimming. With high specificity and sensitivity, the classifier reportedly diagnosed cytomegalovirus status.

Per the germline V gene, CDR1 is MRHNA and CDR2 is SNTAGT. The CDR3 consists of 13 residues. With 6 bases clipped from V and 6 bases from J, the junction kept 1 base outside the gene matches. Primers for the PCR totalled 60 Vbeta and 13 Jbeta. This table comes from immunoSEQ multiplex PCR, and its TCRdb copy is limited to in-frame clones, with some not included. The sample contains approximately 160,000 clones, under 80% of which appear only once. With regard to this clone: Its specificity is not known.

The rearrangement links TRBV6-4 to TRBJ2-2; 10 bases agree with TRBD1. This TCR was recovered from a woman aged 45-60 years in good health and CMV-seropositive. Sequenced input: PBMCs. Written as DNA, the CDR3 is TGTGCCAGCAGCGACAGGGGGCCCGGGGAGCTGTTTTTT. Protein: CASSDRGPGELFF.